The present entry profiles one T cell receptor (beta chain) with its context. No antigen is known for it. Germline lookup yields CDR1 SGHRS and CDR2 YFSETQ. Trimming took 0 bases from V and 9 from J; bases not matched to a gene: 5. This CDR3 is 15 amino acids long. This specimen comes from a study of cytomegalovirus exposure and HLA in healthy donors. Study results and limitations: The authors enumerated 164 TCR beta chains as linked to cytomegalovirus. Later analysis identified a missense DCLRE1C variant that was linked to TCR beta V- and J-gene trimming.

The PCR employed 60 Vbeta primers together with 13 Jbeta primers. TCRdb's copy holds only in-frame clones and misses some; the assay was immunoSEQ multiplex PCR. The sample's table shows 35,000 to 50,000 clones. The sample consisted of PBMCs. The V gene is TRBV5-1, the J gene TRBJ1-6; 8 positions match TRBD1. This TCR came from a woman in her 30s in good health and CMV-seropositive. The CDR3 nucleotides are TGCGCCAGCAGCTTGGAACAGGGGGTGGGTTCACCCCTCCACTTT. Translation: CASSLEQGVGSPLHF. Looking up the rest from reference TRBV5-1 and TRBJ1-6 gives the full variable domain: KAGVTQTPRYLIKTRGQQVTLSCSPISGHRSVSWYQQTPGQGLQFLFEYFSETQRNKGNFPGRFSGRQFSNSRSEMNVSTLELGDSALYLCASSLEQGVGSPLHFGNGTRLTVT.